Listed below are T cell receptor beta chains from one sample, sequenced in a study of blood T cell repertoires in COVID-19. Sequencing was performed with immunoSEQ multiplex PCR; in TCRdb, only in-frame clones are kept and a portion is missing. The sample includes roughly 200,000 clones, about 88% of them seen just once. Sequencing was performed on PBMCs or T cells enriched from blood (not recorded which). Receptors were obtained from a woman in her twenties or thirties who had been exposed to COVID-19. Each CDR3 is given with its conserved first and last residue. Each record gives: V gene, D gene, clone size, J gene, CDR3 protein, CDR3 DNA. A D gene is named only where the DNA matches it firmly. Expanded clones are given a class, and other clones once, few, many or no size at all.

V: TRBV9
D: TRBD2
size: few
J: TRBJ2-5
CDR3: CASSVLAGGETQYF
DNA: TGTGCCAGCAGCGTATTAGCGGGGGGGGAGACCCAGTACTTC

V: TRBV6-5
D: TRBD1
size: -
J: TRBJ1-1
CDR3: CASSNRGPAFF
DNA: TGTGCCAGCAGTAACAGGGGACCGGCTTTCTTT

V: TRBV19
D: -
size: -
J: TRBJ2-2
CDR3: CASTHSTGELFF
DNA: TGTGCCAGTACCCATAGCACCGGGGAGCTGTTTTTT

V: TRBV6-6
D: TRBD2
size: -
J: TRBJ2-2
CDR3: CASSRNPPGLAGGLVPNTGELFF
DNA: TGTGCCAGCAGTCGCAATCCCCCAGGTCTAGCGGGGGGGCTTGTACCGAACACCGGGGAGCTGTTTTTT

V: TRBV3-1/TRBV3-2
D: TRBD1
size: few
J: TRBJ1-6
CDR3: CASKEGGPDRVNSPLHF
DNA: TGTGCCAGCAAAGAGGGGGGTCCGGACAGGGTCAATTCACCCCTCCACTTT

V: TRBV3-1/TRBV3-2
D: -
size: once
J: TRBJ1-6
CDR3: CASSQDSSSYNSPLHF
DNA: TGTGCCAGCAGCCAGGACAGTAGCTCCTATAATTCACCCCTCCACTTT

V: TRBV5-6
D: -
size: -
J: TRBJ1-1
CDR3: CASSLMGSEAFF
DNA: TGTGCCAGCAGCCTTATGGGCTCTGAAGCTTTCTTT

V: TRBV7-9
D: TRBD2
size: -
J: TRBJ2-7
CDR3: CASSLAGEGEQYF
DNA: TGTGCCAGCAGCTTAGCAGGGGAGGGCGAGCAGTACTTC

V: TRBV3-1/TRBV3-2
D: -
size: -
J: TRBJ1-1
CDR3: CASSQVLGANTEAFF
DNA: TGTGCCAGCAGCCAAGTTCTAGGGGCGAACACTGAAGCTTTCTTT

V: TRBV5-4
D: -
size: -
J: TRBJ2-7
CDR3: CASSRVGGLSHEQYF
DNA: TGTGCCAGCAGCCGAGTTGGGGGCCTGTCCCACGAGCAGTACTTC

V: TRBV2
D: TRBD1
size: -
J: TRBJ2-7
CDR3: CASLQGNEQYF
DNA: TGTGCCAGCCTACAGGGGAACGAGCAGTACTTC

V: TRBV11-1
D: TRBD1
size: few
J: TRBJ1-2
CDR3: CASSRTGTGIYGYTF
DNA: TGTGCCAGCAGCCGCACCGGGACAGGGATCTATGGCTACACCTTC

V: TRBV5-1
D: -
size: -
J: TRBJ2-5
CDR3: CASSPAGQQQETQYF
DNA: TGCGCCAGCAGCCCGGCGGGACAGCAACAAGAGACCCAGTACTTC

V: TRBV9
D: -
size: -
J: TRBJ1-3
CDR3: CASSVRVSGNTIYF
DNA: TGTGCCAGCAGCGTCCGGGTCTCTGGAAACACCATATATTTT

V: TRBV18
D: -
size: -
J: TRBJ1-2
CDR3: CASSTVPGRLNYGYTF
DNA: TGTGCCAGCTCAACCGTTCCAGGTCGGCTGAACTATGGCTACACCTTC

V: TRBV13
D: TRBD2
size: -
J: TRBJ2-5
CDR3: CASSFGGWETQYF
DNA: TGTGCCAGCAGCTTCGGGGGGTGGGAGACCCAGTACTTC

V: TRBV4-2
D: TRBD2
size: -
J: TRBJ2-1
CDR3: CASSQATSRREQFF
DNA: TGTGCCAGCAGCCAGGCGACTAGCAGACGTGAGCAGTTCTTC

V: TRBV5-6
D: -
size: -
J: TRBJ1-2
CDR3: CASSLVGAGDYGYTF
DNA: TGTGCCAGCAGCTTGGTGGGGGCGGGCGACTATGGCTACACCTTC

V: TRBV10-3
D: TRBD1
size: -
J: TRBJ1-2
CDR3: CAISERDRGQETF
DNA: TGTGCCATCAGTGAAAGGGACAGGGGGCAGGAGACCTTC

V: TRBV7-9
D: -
size: -
J: TRBJ2-3
CDR3: CASSAKLASGPDTQYF
DNA: TGTGCCAGCAGCGCCAAGCTAGCGTCAGGCCCAGATACGCAGTATTTT

V: TRBV19
D: -
size: once
J: TRBJ1-5
CDR3: CASWEWGVGQPQHF
DNA: TGTGCCAGTTGGGAGTGGGGAGTGGGTCAGCCCCAGCATTTT

V: TRBV3-1/TRBV3-2
D: -
size: -
J: TRBJ2-7
CDR3: CASSLHSYEQYF
DNA: TGTGCCAGCAGCCTCCACTCCTACGAGCAGTACTTC

V: TRBV7-2
D: TRBD1
size: -
J: TRBJ2-2
CDR3: CASSLRDRGVTGELFF
DNA: TGTGCCAGCAGCTTAAGGGACAGGGGCGTCACCGGGGAGCTGTTTTTT

V: TRBV19
D: TRBD1
size: -
J: TRBJ1-1
CDR3: CASSPLTGDTTEAFF
DNA: TGTGCCAGTAGTCCCTTGACAGGGGACACCACTGAAGCTTTCTTT

V: TRBV7-6
D: -
size: -
J: TRBJ2-1
CDR3: CASSPSGSSYNEQFF
DNA: TGTGCCAGCAGCCCCAGCGGGTCCTCCTACAATGAGCAGTTCTTC

V: TRBV2
D: -
size: once
J: TRBJ1-1
CDR3: CASSGQLMNTEAFF
DNA: TGTGCCAGCAGCGGACAGCTCATGAACACTGAAGCTTTCTTT

V: TRBV15
D: -
size: -
J: TRBJ1-1
CDR3: CATSRGAMNTEAFF
DNA: TGTGCCACCAGCAGAGGCGCGATGAACACTGAAGCTTTCTTT

V: TRBV5-1
D: TRBD2
size: -
J: TRBJ2-2
CDR3: CASNWGLAGATGAGELFF
DNA: TGCGCCAGCAACTGGGGACTAGCGGGGGCAACTGGGGCCGGGGAGCTGTTTTTT

V: TRBV5-1
D: -
size: -
J: TRBJ1-1
CDR3: CASTPGSAETTEAFF
DNA: TGCGCCAGCACCCCAGGGTCGGCAGAGACCACTGAAGCTTTCTTT

V: TRBV11-2
D: -
size: -
J: TRBJ1-1
CDR3: CASSLVSSGRVVAFF
DNA: TGTGCCAGCAGCTTAGTGTCCTCGGGCAGGGTTGTAGCTTTCTTT

V: TRBV10-3
D: -
size: -
J: TRBJ2-3
CDR3: CAISETGQSTDTQYF
DNA: TGTGCCATCAGTGAAACAGGCCAAAGCACAGATACGCAGTATTTT

V: TRBV3-1/TRBV3-2
D: -
size: -
J: TRBJ2-5
CDR3: CASSQGGVETQYF
DNA: TGTGCCAGCAGCCAAGGGGGGGTTGAGACCCAGTACTTC

V: TRBV18
D: TRBD1
size: -
J: TRBJ1-1
CDR3: CASSPPTGLDTEAFF
DNA: TGTGCCAGCTCACCACCGACAGGGTTGGACACTGAAGCTTTCTTT

V: TRBV5-1
D: -
size: -
J: TRBJ1-2
CDR3: CASSFDSNYGYTF
DNA: TGCGCCAGCAGCTTTGACAGTAACTATGGCTACACCTTC

V: TRBV11-2
D: -
size: -
J: TRBJ2-3
CDR3: CASSFPQGFTDTQYF
DNA: TGTGCCAGCAGCTTCCCTCAGGGATTCACAGATACGCAGTATTTT

V: TRBV10-3
D: -
size: -
J: TRBJ1-1
CDR3: CAISESVLNTEAFF
DNA: TGTGCCATCAGTGAGTCCGTGTTGAACACTGAAGCTTTCTTT

V: TRBV11-2
D: -
size: -
J: TRBJ1-1
CDR3: CASSLGQTNTEAFF
DNA: TGTGCCAGCAGCCTCGGACAAACGAACACTGAAGCTTTCTTT

V: TRBV21-1
D: -
size: -
J: TRBJ1-2
CDR3: CASSNLRGLIYGYTF
DNA: TGTGCCAGCAGCAATTTGCGGGGGCTAATCTATGGCTACACCTTC

V: TRBV4-1
D: TRBD1
size: -
J: TRBJ1-2
CDR3: CASSPHKDRRGYTF
DNA: TGCGCCAGCAGCCCCCACAAGGACAGGCGGGGCTACACCTTC

V: TRBV18
D: TRBD1
size: -
J: TRBJ1-1
CDR3: CASSPDRTGGQYKAFF
DNA: TGTGCCAGCTCACCTGATCGGACAGGGGGCCAGTACAAAGCTTTCTTT

V: TRBV6-5
D: -
size: -
J: TRBJ1-5
CDR3: CASSYSQVAVPQHF
DNA: TGTGCCAGCAGTTACTCACAGGTGGCTGTGCCCCAGCATTTT

V: TRBV2
D: -
size: -
J: TRBJ2-5
CDR3: CASSEAPLVQETQYF
DNA: TGTGCCAGCAGTGAAGCGCCACTAGTCCAAGAGACCCAGTACTTC

V: TRBV11-3
D: -
size: -
J: TRBJ1-2
CDR3: CASSPDDRRGGYTF
DNA: TGTGCCAGCAGCCCGGATGACAGGAGAGGTGGCTACACCTTC

V: TRBV28
D: -
size: -
J: TRBJ1-2
CDR3: CALGGNYGYTF
DNA: TGTGCCCTAGGAGGCAACTATGGCTACACCTTC

V: TRBV28
D: TRBD2
size: -
J: TRBJ2-4
CDR3: CASSLPTGERGGGENIQYF
DNA: TGTGCCAGCAGTTTACCAACTGGGGAGCGGGGGGGCGGCGAAAACATTCAGTACTTC

V: TRBV19
D: -
size: once
J: TRBJ2-6
CDR3: CASSIWSTGANVLTF
DNA: TGTGCCAGTAGTATCTGGTCTACTGGGGCCAACGTCCTGACTTTC

V: TRBV19
D: -
size: -
J: TRBJ1-3
CDR3: CASSPRIVSSGNTIYF
DNA: TGTGCCAGTAGTCCGAGGATAGTGAGCTCTGGAAACACCATATATTTT

V: TRBV7-6
D: TRBD1
size: -
J: TRBJ2-7
CDR3: CASSQTGLSEQYF
DNA: TGTGCCAGCAGCCAGACAGGGCTTTCGGAGCAGTACTTC

V: TRBV29-1
D: TRBD1
size: -
J: TRBJ1-1
CDR3: CSVLVQGMRTEAFF
DNA: TGCAGCGTTCTCGTACAGGGGATGCGCACTGAAGCTTTCTTT

V: TRBV28
D: TRBD1
size: -
J: TRBJ1-5
CDR3: CASSPTGMLGSNQPQHF
DNA: TGTGCCAGCAGCCCGACAGGGATGTTGGGGAGCAATCAGCCCCAGCATTTT

V: TRBV7-2
D: -
size: -
J: TRBJ1-1
CDR3: CASSFQGGGTEAFF
DNA: TGTGCCAGCAGCTTCCAGGGAGGGGGCACTGAAGCTTTCTTT

V: TRBV5-5
D: -
size: -
J: TRBJ1-5
CDR3: CASSLGTGHQPQHF
DNA: TGTGCCAGCAGCTTGGGAACAGGACATCAGCCCCAGCATTTT

V: TRBV2
D: TRBD1
size: once
J: TRBJ1-6
CDR3: CASSGDEQGSRYNSPLHF
DNA: TGTGCCAGCAGTGGGGATGAACAGGGGTCCCGATATAATTCACCCCTCCACTTT

V: TRBV14
D: TRBD1
size: -
J: TRBJ1-4
CDR3: CASSQARTGGKDNEKLFF
DNA: TGTGCCAGCAGCCAAGCCCGGACAGGGGGCAAGGATAATGAAAAACTGTTTTTT

V: TRBV11-3
D: TRBD1
size: -
J: TRBJ2-2
CDR3: CASSLRTGQEDTGELFF
DNA: TGTGCCAGCAGCTTAAGGACGGGACAGGAGGACACCGGGGAGCTGTTTTTT